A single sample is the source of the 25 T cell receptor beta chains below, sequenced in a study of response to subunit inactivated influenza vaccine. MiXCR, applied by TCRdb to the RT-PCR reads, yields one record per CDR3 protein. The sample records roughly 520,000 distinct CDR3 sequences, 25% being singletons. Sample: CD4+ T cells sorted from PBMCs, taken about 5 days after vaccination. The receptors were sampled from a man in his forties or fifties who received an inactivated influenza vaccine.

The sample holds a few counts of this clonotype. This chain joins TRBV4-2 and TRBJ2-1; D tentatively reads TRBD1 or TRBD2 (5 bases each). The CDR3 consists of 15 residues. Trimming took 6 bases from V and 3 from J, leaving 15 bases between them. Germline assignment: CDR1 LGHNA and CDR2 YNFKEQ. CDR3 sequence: CASRNIGANYNEQFF. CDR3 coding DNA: TGTGCCAGCAGAAATATCGGGGCCAACTACAATGAGCAGTTCTTC.

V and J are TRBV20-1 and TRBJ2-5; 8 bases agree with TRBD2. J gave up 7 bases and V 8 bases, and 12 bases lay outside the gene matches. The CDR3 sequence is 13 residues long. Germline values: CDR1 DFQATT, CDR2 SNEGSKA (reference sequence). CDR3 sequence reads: CSFLSGGLGTQYF. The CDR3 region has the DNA TGCAGTTTCCTGTCGGGGGGGCTCGGGACCCAGTACTTC.

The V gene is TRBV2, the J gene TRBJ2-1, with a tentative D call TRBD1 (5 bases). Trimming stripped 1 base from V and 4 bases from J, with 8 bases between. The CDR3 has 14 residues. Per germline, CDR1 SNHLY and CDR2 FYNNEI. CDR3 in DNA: TGTGCCAGCAGTGAAGAACAGGCGTACAATGAGCAGTTCTTC. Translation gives CASSEEQAYNEQFF.

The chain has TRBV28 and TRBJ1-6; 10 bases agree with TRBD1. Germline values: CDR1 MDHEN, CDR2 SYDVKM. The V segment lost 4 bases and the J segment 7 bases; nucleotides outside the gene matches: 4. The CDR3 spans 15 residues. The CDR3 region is CASSYGTGVNSPLHF. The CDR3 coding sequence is TGTGCCAGCAGTTACGGGACAGGGGTGAATTCACCCCTCCACTTT.

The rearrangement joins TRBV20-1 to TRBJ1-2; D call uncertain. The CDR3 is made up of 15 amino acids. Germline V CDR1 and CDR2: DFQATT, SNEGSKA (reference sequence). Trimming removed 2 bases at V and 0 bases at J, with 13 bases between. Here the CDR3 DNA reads TGCAGTGCTAGAATCGTGGATAATACTAACTATGGCTACACCTTC. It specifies CSARIVDNTNYGYTF.

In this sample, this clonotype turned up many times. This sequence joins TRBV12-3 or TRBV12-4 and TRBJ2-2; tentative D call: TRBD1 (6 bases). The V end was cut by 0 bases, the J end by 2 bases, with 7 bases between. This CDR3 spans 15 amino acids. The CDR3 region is CASSLAQGNTGELFF. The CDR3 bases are TGTGCCAGCAGTTTAGCACAGGGCAACACCGGGGAGCTGTTTTTT.

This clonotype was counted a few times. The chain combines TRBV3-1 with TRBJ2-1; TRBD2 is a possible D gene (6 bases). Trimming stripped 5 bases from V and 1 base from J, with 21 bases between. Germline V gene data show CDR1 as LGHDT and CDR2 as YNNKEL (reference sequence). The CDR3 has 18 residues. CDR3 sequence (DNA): TGTGCCAGCAGCTTTATCCCCTCAAGGGGAGGATCCTACAATGAGCAGTTCTTC. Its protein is CASSFIPSRGGSYNEQFF.

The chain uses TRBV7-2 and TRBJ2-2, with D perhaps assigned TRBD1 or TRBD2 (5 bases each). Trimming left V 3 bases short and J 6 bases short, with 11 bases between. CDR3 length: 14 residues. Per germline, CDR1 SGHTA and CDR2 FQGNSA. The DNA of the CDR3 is TGTGCCAGCAGCTTCGGCCCGGGACCCGGGGAGCTGTTTTTT. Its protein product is CASSFGPGPGELFF. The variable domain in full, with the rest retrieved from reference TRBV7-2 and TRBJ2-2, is GAGVSQSPSNKVTEKGKDVELRCDPISGHTALYWYRQSLGQGLEFLIYFQGNSAPDKSGLPSDRFSAERTGGSVSTLTIQRTQQEDSAVYLCASSFGPGPGELFFGEGSRLTVL.

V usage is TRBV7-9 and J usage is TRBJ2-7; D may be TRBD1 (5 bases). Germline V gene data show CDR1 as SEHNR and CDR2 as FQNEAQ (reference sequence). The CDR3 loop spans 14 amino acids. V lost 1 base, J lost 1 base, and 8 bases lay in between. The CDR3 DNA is TGTGCCAGCAGCTTAGTGACAGTATCCTACGAGCAGTACTTC. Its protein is CASSLVTVSYEQYF.

CDR3 amino acids: CASSYRGVGNEQFF. The CDR3 region has the DNA TGTGCCAGCAGTTACCGCGGGGTAGGCAATGAGCAGTTCTTC. The V gene is TRBV6-2 or TRBV6-3, the J gene TRBJ2-1, with D perhaps TRBD2 (6 bases). The germline V and J ends were trimmed by 2 bases and 6 bases, with 11 bases remaining between them. This CDR3 is built from 14 residues. The germline gives CDR1 MNHEY, CDR2 SVGEGT.

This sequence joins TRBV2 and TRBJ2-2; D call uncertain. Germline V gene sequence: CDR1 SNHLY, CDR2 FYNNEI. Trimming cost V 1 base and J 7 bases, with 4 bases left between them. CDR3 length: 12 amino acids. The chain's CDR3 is CASSEGGGELFF. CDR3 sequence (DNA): TGTGCCAGCAGTGAAGGCGGCGGGGAGCTGTTTTTT.

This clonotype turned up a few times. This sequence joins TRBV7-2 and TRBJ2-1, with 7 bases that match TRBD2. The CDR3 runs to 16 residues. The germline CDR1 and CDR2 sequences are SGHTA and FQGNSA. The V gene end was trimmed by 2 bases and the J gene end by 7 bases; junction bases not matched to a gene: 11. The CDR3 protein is CASSLLGGGGWNEQFF. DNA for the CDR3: TGTGCCAGCAGCTTACTCGGCGGGGGTGGTTGGAATGAGCAGTTCTTC.

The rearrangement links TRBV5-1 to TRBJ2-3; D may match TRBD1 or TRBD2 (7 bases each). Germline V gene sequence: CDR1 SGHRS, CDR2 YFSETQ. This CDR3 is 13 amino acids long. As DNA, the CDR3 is TGCGCATGCGGGGAGGGGGCCACAGATACGCAGTATTTT. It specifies CACGEGATDTQYF.

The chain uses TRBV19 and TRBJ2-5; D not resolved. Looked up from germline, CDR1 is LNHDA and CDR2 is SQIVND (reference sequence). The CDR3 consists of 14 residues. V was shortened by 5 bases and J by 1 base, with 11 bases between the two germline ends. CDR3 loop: CASSRGVAQETQYF. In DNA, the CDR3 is TGTGCCAGTAGTCGAGGAGTGGCCCAAGAGACCCAGTACTTC. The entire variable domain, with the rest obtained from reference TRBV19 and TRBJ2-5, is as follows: DGGITQSPKYLFRKEGQNVTLSCEQNLNHDAMYWYRQDPGQGLRLIYYSQIVNDFQKGDIAEGYSVSREKKESFPLTVTSAQKNPTAFYLCASSRGVAQETQYFGPGTRLLVL.

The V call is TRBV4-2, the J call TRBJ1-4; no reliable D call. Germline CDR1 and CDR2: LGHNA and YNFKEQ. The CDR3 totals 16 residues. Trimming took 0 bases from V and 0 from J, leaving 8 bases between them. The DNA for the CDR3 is TGTGCCAGCAGCCAAGATCTCACACCAACTAATGAAAAACTGTTTTTT. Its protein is CASSQDLTPTNEKLFF.

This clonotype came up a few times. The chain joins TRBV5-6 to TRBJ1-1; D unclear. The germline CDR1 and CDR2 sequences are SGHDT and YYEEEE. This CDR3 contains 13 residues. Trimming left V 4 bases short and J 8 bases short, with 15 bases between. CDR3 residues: CASSEDPTREAFF. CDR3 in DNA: TGTGCCAGCAGCGAGGACCCTACACGCGAAGCTTTCTTT.

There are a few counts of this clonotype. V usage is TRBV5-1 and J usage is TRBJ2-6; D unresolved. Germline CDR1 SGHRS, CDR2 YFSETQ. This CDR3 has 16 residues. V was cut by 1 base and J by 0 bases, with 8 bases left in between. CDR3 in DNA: TGCGCCAGCAGCTTGTCGTTTAGCTCTGGGGCCAACGTCCTGACTTTC. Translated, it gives CASSLSFSSGANVLTF.

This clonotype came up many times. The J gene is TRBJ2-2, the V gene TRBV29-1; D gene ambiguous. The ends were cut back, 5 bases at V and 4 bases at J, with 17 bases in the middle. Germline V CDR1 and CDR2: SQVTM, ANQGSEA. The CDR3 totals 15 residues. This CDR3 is CSVFQPGAITGELFF. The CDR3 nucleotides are TGCAGCGTTTTCCAGCCTGGCGCAATCACCGGGGAGCTGTTTTTT.

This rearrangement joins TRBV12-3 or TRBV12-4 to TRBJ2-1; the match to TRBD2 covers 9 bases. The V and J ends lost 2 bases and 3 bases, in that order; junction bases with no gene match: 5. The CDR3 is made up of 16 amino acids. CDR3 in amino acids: CASSLMAGGGYNEQFF. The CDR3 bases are TGTGCCAGCAGTTTAATGGCGGGGGGGGGCTACAATGAGCAGTTCTTC.

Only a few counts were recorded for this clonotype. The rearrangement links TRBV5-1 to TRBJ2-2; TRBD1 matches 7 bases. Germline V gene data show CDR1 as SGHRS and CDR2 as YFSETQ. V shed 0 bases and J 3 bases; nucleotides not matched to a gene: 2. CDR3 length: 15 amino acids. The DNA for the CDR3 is TGCGCCAGCAGCTTGGCACAGGGGCACACCGGGGAGCTGTTTTTT. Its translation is CASSLAQGHTGELFF.

CDR3 in amino acids: CASSYLQGTYEQYF. In DNA, the CDR3 is TGTGCCAGCAGTTACCTACAGGGGACCTACGAGCAGTACTTC. V is TRBV6-2 or TRBV6-3 and J is TRBJ2-7, with 7 bases lining up with TRBD1. Germline lookup yields CDR1 MNHEY and CDR2 SVGEGT. V shed 2 bases and J 2 bases; nucleotides not matched to a gene: 3. This CDR3 has 14 residues.

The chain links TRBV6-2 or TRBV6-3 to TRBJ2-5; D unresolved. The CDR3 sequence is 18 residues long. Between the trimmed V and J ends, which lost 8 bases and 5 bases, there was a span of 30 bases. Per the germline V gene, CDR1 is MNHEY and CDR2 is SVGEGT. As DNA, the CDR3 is TGTGCCAGCGGACCCCGTTACTCTCTTGACGTCAGGCGGGAGACCCAGTACTTC. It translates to CASGPRYSLDVRRETQYF.

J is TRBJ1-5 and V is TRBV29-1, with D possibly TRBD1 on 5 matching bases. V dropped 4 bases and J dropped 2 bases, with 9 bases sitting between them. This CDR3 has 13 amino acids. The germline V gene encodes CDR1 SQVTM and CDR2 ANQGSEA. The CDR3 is CSVGGTGNQPQHF. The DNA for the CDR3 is TGCAGCGTTGGAGGGACGGGCAATCAGCCCCAGCATTTT.

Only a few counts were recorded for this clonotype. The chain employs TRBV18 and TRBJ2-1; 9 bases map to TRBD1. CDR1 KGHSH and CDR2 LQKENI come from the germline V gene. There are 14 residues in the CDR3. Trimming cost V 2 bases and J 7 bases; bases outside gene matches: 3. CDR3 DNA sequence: TGTGCCAGCTCACCAGGGACAGGGAAAAATGAGCAGTTCTTC. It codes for CASSPGTGKNEQFF.

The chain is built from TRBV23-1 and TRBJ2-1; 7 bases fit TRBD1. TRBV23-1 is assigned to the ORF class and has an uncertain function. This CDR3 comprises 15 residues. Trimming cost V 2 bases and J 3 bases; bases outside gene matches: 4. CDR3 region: CASSQPGQNYNEQFF. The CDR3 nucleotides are TGCGCCAGCAGTCAACCGGGACAGAACTACAATGAGCAGTTCTTC.